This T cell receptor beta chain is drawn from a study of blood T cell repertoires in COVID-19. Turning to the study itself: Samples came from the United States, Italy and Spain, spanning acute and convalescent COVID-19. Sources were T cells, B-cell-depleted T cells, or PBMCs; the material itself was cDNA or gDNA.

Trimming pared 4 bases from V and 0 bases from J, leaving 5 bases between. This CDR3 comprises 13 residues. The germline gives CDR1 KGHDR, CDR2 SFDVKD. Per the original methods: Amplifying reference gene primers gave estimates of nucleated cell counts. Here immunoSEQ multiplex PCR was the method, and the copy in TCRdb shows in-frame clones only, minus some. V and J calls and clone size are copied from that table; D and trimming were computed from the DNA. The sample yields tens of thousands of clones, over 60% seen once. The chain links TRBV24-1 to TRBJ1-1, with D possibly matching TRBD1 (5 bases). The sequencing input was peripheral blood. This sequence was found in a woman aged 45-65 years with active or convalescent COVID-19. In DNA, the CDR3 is TGTGCCACCAGTGACAGGGTGAACACTGAAGCTTTCTTT. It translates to CATSDRVNTEAFF.